This TCR beta chain was recovered during a study of blood T cells in healthy people across ages (dated by TCRdb to between 2014 and 2017). At the level of the whole study: In model experiments, template switching captured roughly one uniquely barcoded TCR beta cDNA molecule for every two T cells. Age-related changes in TCR beta repertoire diversity were measured in the study by deep sequencing normalized with unique cDNA molecular identifiers. The donors were divided into four age groups: young (average around 17 years), middle-aged (over 35), aged (under 70) and long-lived (about 84). The study analyzed two additional independent replicas of 1 million unique cDNA reads from the same blood draw for two donors, one aged 18 to 29 and one aged 80 or older.

At the junction V is shortened by 4 bases and J by 5 bases, with 17 bases in between. According to the germline V gene, CDR1 reads SGHVS and CDR2 reads FQNEAQ. Including cysteine and phenylalanine, the CDR3 has 15 amino acids. Left in the record is the CDR3 DNA by itself, 45 bases read in frame from the first base. The method behind the library was 5' RACE. Instrument used: Illumina HiSeq 2500. A second about 7 to 11 cycle PCR used a sample-barcoded 5' primer and a J-beta primer mix. Each TCR beta cDNA molecule received a unique molecular identifier from a template-switch 5' adaptor carrying 12 random nucleotides. At least 3 million CDR3-containing paired-end reads were obtained from each sample. The Mint cDNA synthesis kit, primed by a TRBC-specific oligonucleotide, was used to synthesize first-strand cDNA from all RNA. After uracil-DNA glycosylase treatment, a first 18-cycle PCR used universal primers M1SS and BC2_uni_R on all cDNA. The original pipeline was this. Each sample was normalized by randomly selecting 1 million high-quality reads, each carrying a distinct molecular identifier. Instead of being binned into consensus sequences, reads that shared molecular identifiers were thrown out. CDR3 identification, clonotype clustering and error correction used MiTCR with a Q25 quality threshold and the strictest error-elimination algorithm. Lower-bound total TCR beta diversity was estimated with a nonparametric unseen species model using Euler transformation. The public reads were run again by TCRdb, first through fastp at Q25 and then through MiXCR, and only productive beta chains were kept. Each CDR3 protein gets just one entry, which takes the most common genes and DNA from the rows behind it. Clone size and V and J calls follow TCRdb, not the original study. This sample has nearly 800,000 distinct CDR3 sequences in its table, and more than 20% of those were observed once. The ten largest clones take up under 4% of the sample.

This clonotype was counted ten times or more. It lacks a known antigen. Per-base qualities were not stored, and no clone one base away is much larger. The study at large found these results: Conclusive comparison of naive and antigen-experienced compartments was prevented by the profiling of bulk unsorted PBMCs. Observed TCR beta diversity correlated strongly with the percentage of naive T cells measured by flow cytometry. Observed TCR beta diversity per million T cells fell roughly linearly with age, and a significant reduction was already apparent by age around 36. Estimates of total diversity based on one million sequenced T cells were considered lower bounds and underestimates. Because donor CMV infection status was unknown, age-related changes in expanded clonotypes were potentially confounded. Compared with the aged group, more naive CD4+ T cells, fewer expanded clones and increased TCR diversity were shown by the long-lived group, suggesting age selection.

Systemically healthy Caucasian individuals from Russia, 35 to 50 in total and aged about 6 to 95 years, were included as donors. Approximately 11 milliliters of peripheral blood were drawn from each donor into EDTA-treated Vacutainer tubes. Ficoll-Paque density-gradient centrifugation was used to isolate PBMCs, with at least 6.5 million per sample. Trizol reagent was used to extract total RNA from the PBMCs, yielding at least 6 micrograms per sample. For every donor, flow cytometry on a PBMC aliquot measured the percentage of naive CD45RAhigh/CD27high T cells. Separately, the same data were catalogued under a study of T cells of mothers and their children. The second publication reports: The donors were nine systemically healthy Caucasian individuals, made up of three mothers and their six children. cDNA synthesis consumed the entire amount of extracted RNA, loaded at 1.5 ug RNA in each 15 ul reaction. In the second PCR, the M1S primer added sample barcodes and 2-4 random nucleotides. More than 9 million TCR beta CDR3 reads were obtained from each mother, and roughly 3 million reads were obtained from each child. In both related and unrelated pairs, thymic selection shapes the output of TCR recombination in a similar way, with inherited differences having only a minor effect. Normalized repertoire overlap was always slightly but never significantly higher in related than unrelated mother-child pairs. No persistent microchimeric T cell clones were detected, at a sensitivity of roughly 96 clones per million clonotypes. Deep NGS was used in the study to compare the TCR beta repertoires of mothers and children and to look for features that separate related mother-child pairs from unrelated individuals. The mean age was 40 +/- 4 years for the mothers and approximately 11 +/- 4 years for the children. After adapters were ligated using NEBNext reagents, the libraries underwent 100+100 nt paired-end sequencing on an Illumina HiSeq 2000. To avoid cross-contamination, the mother libraries and the child libraries were prepared a month apart and sequenced in separate runs. For each donor, between 500,000 and 2,000,000 distinct TCR beta clonotypes were identified. Naive TCR beta clonotypes were estimated from low-frequency clonotypes matched to each donor's FACS-determined naive share, without sorting.

Material for sequencing was blood. The receptor chain draws on TRBV7-8 and TRBJ2-5; perhaps TRBD1 is the D gene, with 6 bases matching. This TCR was recovered from a boy aged 5-17 years in good health. The CDR3 reads CASSYNMGAGETQYF. The DNA sequence reads TGTGCCAGCAGCTACAATATGGGGGCTGGGGAGACCCAGTACTTC.